This entry concerns a single T cell receptor (beta chain). Its antigen is currently not known. No per-base quality is available; no much larger clone lies one base away. These data are taken from a study of shared clonotypes between healthy human individuals (dated by TCRdb to the early 2020s). Background on the whole study: Two women and a few men aged 18 to 49 years were included in the cohort. For each donor, CD4 naive and CD4 memory were each run on three plates, CD8 naive on two plates, and CD8 memory on one plate. Leukapheresis yielded between about 0.9 and 9 billion PBMCs per donor. Libraries were prepared and TCR repertoires were sequenced by different laboratories using diverse techniques, in order to increase sequencing depth and limit assay-specific biases. To estimate repertoire size and how much clonotypes are shared between individuals, the study performed deep sequencing of blood TCR repertoires from a handful of healthy adults. General findings and caveats noted by the study authors: Pairwise subsampling indicated that sequencing depth was expected to affect the degree of clonotype sharing among donors. When several donors were compared, the shared fraction of clonotypes was about 5% for naive CD4, 3.5% to 4% for naive CD8, roughly 2.5% for memory CD4, and 0.4% for memory CD8. Compared with non-shared clonotypes, the clonotypes found in all four sorted-subset donors had higher generation probabilities. Sampling was restricted to blood, and TCR repertoires in tissue are likely to differ from TCR repertoires in blood. Because the study included only a small number of donors, the genetic and exposure-history diversity represented was limited. Rarefaction of sorted-subset datasets indicated incomplete sequencing despite the large sequencing depth. Naive subsets generally had larger estimated clonotype richness than memory subsets did.

CD8 naive samples were obtained by positive selection for CCR7 among CD45RO-negative cells, yielding a CD45RA+CCR7+ population from which TemRA cells were excluded. Healthy HIV-negative adults with no recently reported acute infections or vaccinations were included as donors. Every donor was a Caucasian adult living in Nashville, Tennessee, USA. Blood was obtained by leukapheresis, after which PBMCs were separated by Ficoll-Histopaque density gradient centrifugation and cryopreserved in liquid nitrogen vapor phase. Purity and quantity of every magnetically sorted T cell population were checked by analytical flow cytometry. From each sorted fraction, genomic DNA was isolated and quantified by UV absorbance on a Nanodrop 2000c. Measured from the cysteine to the phenylalanine, the CDR3 is 18 residues long. Only the CDR3 portion is preserved as DNA: 54 bases, with reading frame beginning at the first base. For CDR1 and CDR2, the germline V gene lists SGDLS and YYNGEE. The V end loses 4 bases and the J end loses 4 bases, and a stretch of 23 bases separates them.

Using the deep immunoSEQ assay, multiplex PCR amplified TCR CDR3 regions from genomic DNA. Genomic DNA extracted from each cell subset was distributed evenly over all wells of several immunoSEQ 96-well plates, and each plate served as one replicate. For sorted subsets, approximately 200 ng of genomic DNA, equivalent to some 30,000 T cell genomes, went into each replicate PCR. Purified libraries were measured with a Qubit 3.0 fluorometer, size-checked on a Bioanalyzer 2100, and measured again with the KAPA Library Quantification kit. Every immunoSEQ 96-well plate was sequenced on a dedicated single-read 150-cycle Illumina NextSeq 550 flow cell. Under the source paper's analysis protocol: Because only junctional sequences without quality scores were contained in the immunoSEQ output, filtering matching that applied to full-length reads could not be performed. To assign V/J genes and CDR3, sequences were annotated using PyIR, a Python wrapper for IgBLAST v1.9, with IMGT germline references. Reads were removed for weak V/J assignments (E-value above 1e-6), missing CDR3, stop codons, out-of-frame junctions, or ambiguous translated residues. V3J clonotypes were defined by identical inferred V gene, J gene, and CDR3 amino acid sequence. To compute the percentage overlap between repertoires, the number of shared unique clonotypes was divided by the size of the smaller repertoire. Three approaches were used to assess repertoire richness: RTK rarefaction, the Chao1 estimator, and Recon v2.1 estimates of unobserved clonotypes. OLGA was used to compute generation probabilities for all TCRbeta clonotypes that the gDNA method yielded from a few donors. In TCRdb, the immuneACCESS table is reduced to in-frame sequences with V and J assigned. These tables do not hold every clone; where another copy was compared, an unresolved V gene accounts for under half, and the others remain unexplained. The V and J calls and the clone size are those of that table, but D and trimming were determined from the DNA. This sample comprises approximately 2,000,000 clones, just under 95% of them detected only once. 1.5% to 2% of the sample is in the top ten clones.

The receptor was isolated from a young man in good health. Some clones in this sample may be carry-over from other donors' samples. The rearrangement combines TRBV9 with TRBJ2-2; the D match is possibly TRBD1 or TRBD2, with 7 bases aligned in each. Sequenced: naive CD8+ T cells from PBMCs. Reading the label with the study, this specimen's cell subset or site is: CD45RA+CCR7+. For the CDR3, the sequence is CASSPQLGGDSPTGELFF. In nucleotides, the sequence is TGTGCCAGCAGCCCACAATTGGGGGGGGACAGTCCCACCGGGGAGCTGTTTTTT.